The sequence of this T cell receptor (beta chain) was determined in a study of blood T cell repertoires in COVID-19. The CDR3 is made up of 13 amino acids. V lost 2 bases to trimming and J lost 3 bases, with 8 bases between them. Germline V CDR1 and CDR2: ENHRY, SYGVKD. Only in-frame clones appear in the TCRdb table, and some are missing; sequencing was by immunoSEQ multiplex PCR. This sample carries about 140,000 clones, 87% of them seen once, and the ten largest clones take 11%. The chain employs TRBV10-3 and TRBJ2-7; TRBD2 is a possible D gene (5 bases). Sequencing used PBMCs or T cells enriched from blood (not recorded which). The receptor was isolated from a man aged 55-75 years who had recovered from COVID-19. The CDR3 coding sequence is TGTGCCATCAGTGAGGGTGGACTCTACGAGCAGTACTTC. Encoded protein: CAISEGGLYEQYF.